This T cell receptor (beta chain) was sequenced in a study of blood T cell repertoires in COVID-19. Study in general: COVID-19 samples, acute and convalescent, were from the United States, Italy and Spain. Sample material is recorded as cDNA or gDNA derived from T cells, B-cell-depleted T cells, or PBMCs.

The method was immunoSEQ multiplex PCR; TCRdb's version includes in-frame clones alone and lacks a portion of them. The sample has roughly 210,000 clones; 88% are singletons. The germline CDR1 and CDR2 sequences are SGHRS and YFSETQ. V shed 1 base and J 3 bases; nucleotides not matched to a gene: 5. There are 16 residues in the CDR3. The V and J genes are TRBV5-1 and TRBJ2-1; 9 positions match TRBD1. The sequenced sample consisted of peripheral blood. The sequence was obtained from a man aged 70-80 years with acute or convalescent COVID-19. In DNA, the CDR3 is TGCGCCAGCAGCTTGTCCGGGACAGGGAACTACAATGAGCAGTTCTTC. It yields the protein CASSLSGTGNYNEQFF.